A selection of T cell receptor beta chains follows, all from one sample in a study of T cells after yellow fever vaccination. TCRdb used MiXCR to reprocess the 5' RACE reads, holding one entry per CDR3 protein. The sample has about 170,000 distinct CDR3 sequences, approximately 9.9% seen once. Sequencing was performed on CD8+ T cells sorted from PBMCs, taken 15 days after the yellow fever booster vaccination. Every receptor here comes from a man aged 18 to 30 who received the YFV17D yellow fever vaccine. Both conserved end residues are part of each CDR3. The order of the fields is V gene, D gene, J gene, clone size, CDR3 protein, CDR3 DNA. D genes are given only for firm matches. Rows may omit the clone size; those that give it use once, few, many or a size class.

V: TRBV29-1; D: NA; J: TRBJ2-2; size: NA; CDR3: CSYTSAGELFF; DNA: TGCAGCTACACCTCCGCTGGGGAGCTGTTTTTT
V: TRBV20-1; D: NA; J: TRBJ1-1; size: once; CDR3: CTAVRGFTPEAFF; DNA: TGCACCGCGGTTCGGGGATTTACCCCTGAAGCTTTCTTT
V: TRBV7-9; D: TRBD1; J: TRBJ1-6; size: NA; CDR3: CASSPRDRTRPLHF; DNA: TGTGCCAGCAGCCCTCGGGACAGGACAAGACCCCTCCACTTT
V: TRBV20-1; D: TRBD2; J: TRBJ2-5; size: few; CDR3: CSARSRLAGAPGETQYF; DNA: TGCAGTGCTAGATCCAGACTAGCGGGGGCCCCAGGGGAGACCCAGTACTTC
V: TRBV7-3; D: NA; J: TRBJ2-5; size: few; CDR3: CASSPGIEETQYF; DNA: TGTGCCAGCAGCCCCGGGATAGAGGAGACCCAGTACTTC
V: TRBV11-3; D: TRBD2; J: TRBJ2-5; size: NA; CDR3: CASSKASGLQETQYF; DNA: TGTGCCAGCAGCAAAGCTAGCGGTTTACAAGAGACCCAGTACTTC
V: TRBV19; D: NA; J: TRBJ2-5; size: few; CDR3: CASSIIGEDQETQYF; DNA: TGTGCCAGTAGTATAATTGGGGAGGACCAAGAGACCCAGTACTTC
V: TRBV7-8; D: TRBD2; J: TRBJ2-3; size: NA; CDR3: CASSYLGTSGGLSDTQYF; DNA: TGTGCCAGCAGCTACCTTGGGACTAGCGGGGGATTGTCAGATACGCAGTATTTT
V: TRBV5-1; D: NA; J: TRBJ2-7; size: many; CDR3: CASSLGTYRPVYYEQYF; DNA: TGCGCCAGCAGCTTGGGGACCTACAGGCCCGTATACTACGAGCAGTACTTC
V: TRBV7-2; D: NA; J: TRBJ2-3; size: NA; CDR3: CASSYRDFIDTQYF; DNA: TGTGCCAGCAGCTATAGGGACTTTATCGATACGCAGTATTTT
V: TRBV7-8; D: NA; J: TRBJ2-2; size: few; CDR3: CASSLPSAGTGELFF; DNA: TGTGCCAGCAGCTTACCGTCGGCGGGGACCGGGGAGCTGTTTTTT
V: TRBV29-1; D: TRBD2; J: TRBJ2-5; size: few; CDR3: CSVEDPQRGGRETQYF; DNA: TGCAGCGTTGAAGATCCTCAGCGGGGGGGCCGGGAGACCCAGTACTTC
V: TRBV6-2/TRBV6-3; D: NA; J: TRBJ1-2; size: NA; CDR3: CASSGTAAGYGYTF; DNA: TGTGCCAGCAGTGGGACCGCAGCGGGCTATGGCTACACCTTC
V: TRBV5-4; D: TRBD2; J: TRBJ2-1; size: many; CDR3: CASSPTSGGHYNEQFF; DNA: TGTGCCAGCAGCCCCACTAGCGGGGGCCACTACAATGAGCAGTTCTTC
V: TRBV4-3; D: NA; J: TRBJ2-6; size: many; CDR3: CASSQGVSGANVLTF; DNA: TGCGCCAGCAGCCAAGGGGTTTCTGGGGCCAACGTCCTGACTTTC
V: TRBV10-3; D: NA; J: TRBJ2-4; size: few; CDR3: CAIAGDEENIQYF; DNA: TGTGCCATAGCAGGGGACGAGGAGAACATTCAGTACTTC
V: TRBV7-3; D: NA; J: TRBJ2-2; size: few; CDR3: CASSFGGVTGELFF; DNA: TGTGCCAGCAGCTTCGGAGGGGTCACCGGGGAGCTGTTTTTT
V: TRBV4-3; D: TRBD2; J: TRBJ2-1; size: many; CDR3: CASSQDWASGGHYNEQFF; DNA: TGCGCCAGCAGCCAAGATTGGGCTAGCGGGGGCCACTACAATGAGCAGTTCTTC
V: TRBV10-3; D: NA; J: TRBJ1-1; size: NA; CDR3: CAISDRPSGNTEAFF; DNA: TGTGCCATCAGTGATAGGCCCTCGGGGAACACTGAAGCTTTCTTT
V: TRBV5-1; D: TRBD1; J: TRBJ2-1; size: few; CDR3: CASSSDRDRIGNEQFF; DNA: TGCGCCAGCAGCTCGGACAGGGACCGAATAGGCAATGAGCAGTTCTTC
V: TRBV4-3; D: TRBD1; J: TRBJ1-1; size: NA; CDR3: CASSRNPGQRNTEAFF; DNA: TGCGCCAGCAGCCGGAATCCGGGACAGCGGAACACTGAAGCTTTCTTT
V: TRBV7-6; D: TRBD2; J: TRBJ2-3; size: many; CDR3: CASSLAPPLAGGPDTQYF; DNA: TGTGCCAGCAGCTTAGCGCCCCCACTAGCGGGGGGGCCGGATACGCAGTATTTT
V: TRBV6-6; D: NA; J: TRBJ2-1; size: few; CDR3: CASWITGGGNEQFF; DNA: TGTGCCAGCTGGATAACAGGGGGAGGGAATGAGCAGTTCTTC
V: TRBV24-1; D: TRBD2; J: TRBJ2-1; size: few; CDR3: CATSEGSGGREQFF; DNA: TGTGCCACCAGTGAGGGTAGCGGGGGGCGTGAGCAGTTCTTC
V: TRBV2; D: NA; J: TRBJ2-6; size: NA; CDR3: CASVGVSGANVLTF; DNA: TGTGCCAGCGTCGGGGTCTCTGGGGCCAACGTCCTGACTTTC
V: TRBV7-8; D: NA; J: TRBJ2-5; size: few; CDR3: CASGKGLNQETQYF; DNA: TGTGCCAGCGGTAAAGGACTGAATCAAGAGACCCAGTACTTC
V: TRBV7-5; D: NA; J: TRBJ2-5; size: few; CDR3: CISVPEASLPGTSGGENLETQYF; DNA: NA
V: TRBV4-3; D: TRBD1; J: TRBJ2-5; size: few; CDR3: CASSQDQGALETQYF; DNA: TGCGCCAGCAGCCAAGACCAGGGGGCATTGGAGACCCAGTACTTC
V: TRBV6-1; D: NA; J: TRBJ2-7; size: NA; CDR3: CASSEGGAYEQYF; DNA: TGTGCCAGCAGTGAAGGGGGGGCCTACGAGCAGTACTTC
V: TRBV15; D: NA; J: TRBJ2-2; size: few; CDR3: CATSSGGYGELFF; DNA: TGTGCCACCAGCAGCGGGGGATACGGGGAGCTGTTTTTT
V: TRBV6-5; D: TRBD2; J: TRBJ2-2; size: few; CDR3: CASSYTVVAGHGELFF; DNA: TGTGCCAGCAGTTACACGGTTGTAGCGGGGCACGGGGAGCTGTTTTTT
V: TRBV27; D: NA; J: TRBJ1-1; size: NA; CDR3: CASRSGHTEAFF; DNA: TGTGCCAGCAGGAGCGGGCACACTGAAGCTTTCTTT
V: TRBV7-9; D: TRBD1; J: TRBJ2-7; size: NA; CDR3: CASSFAQGAIYEQYF; DNA: TGTGCCAGCAGCTTCGCACAGGGGGCGATTTACGAGCAGTACTTC
V: TRBV4-2; D: NA; J: TRBJ2-7; size: NA; CDR3: CASSQPPVRGPVEQYF; DNA: TGTGCCAGCAGCCAACCCCCCGTGCGGGGGCCTGTCGAGCAGTACTTC
V: TRBV20-1; D: NA; J: TRBJ2-5; size: NA; CDR3: CSARAGETQYF; DNA: TGCAGTGCTAGAGCTGGAGAGACCCAGTACTTC
V: TRBV7-9; D: NA; J: TRBJ1-6; size: NA; CDR3: CASSQSNSPLHF; DNA: TGTGCCAGCAGCCAGAGTAATTCACCCCTCCACTTT
V: TRBV27; D: NA; J: TRBJ2-1; size: NA; CDR3: CASSLLSLVSREQFF; DNA: TGTGCCAGCAGTTTACTTAGTCTCGTGAGTCGTGAGCAGTTCTTC
V: TRBV3-1; D: TRBD1; J: TRBJ2-1; size: few; CDR3: CASSRAWQGAWDEQFF; DNA: TGTGCCAGCAGCCGCGCTTGGCAGGGGGCATGGGATGAGCAGTTCTTC
V: TRBV27; D: TRBD2; J: TRBJ2-1; size: many; CDR3: CASSLLNVGGGLLFF; DNA: TGTGCCAGCAGTTTACTAAATGTTGGGGGGGGACTTTTGTTCTTC
V: TRBV27; D: TRBD1; J: TRBJ1-1; size: few; CDR3: CASSWDSSNTEAFF; DNA: TGTGCCAGCAGTTGGGACAGCTCGAACACTGAAGCTTTCTTT
V: TRBV4-1; D: NA; J: TRBJ2-3; size: many; CDR3: CASSPGSPSTDTQYF; DNA: TGCGCCAGCAGCCCAGGAAGCCCTAGCACAGATACGCAGTATTTT